Given below is one TCR beta chain in context. The antigen remains undetermined. PCR primers comprised 60 Vbeta and 13 Jbeta primers. Sequencing was performed with immunoSEQ multiplex PCR; in TCRdb, only in-frame clones are kept and a portion is missing. The data show roughly 100,000 clones, and the top ten clones hold around 3.5%. The sample comes from a study of cytomegalovirus exposure and HLA in healthy donors. Study-level findings and limits: The classifier reportedly diagnosed cytomegalovirus status with high sensitivity and specificity. TCR beta chain V- and J-gene trimming was linked, in a later analysis, to a missense variant in DCLRE1C. Presence/absence analyses took donor sequencing depth as roughly uniform. TCR beta V segments were, for the most part, productive about 87% or about 30% of the time in an earlier analysis.

Germline V CDR1 and CDR2: SGDLS, YYNGEE. Deletions cut 2 bases from V and 3 bases from J, with 8 bases between. This CDR3 region has 13 residues. The chain carries TRBV9 and TRBJ1-1, with TRBD1 as a possible D gene (6 bases). The receptor comes from a man in his forties or fifties in good health and CMV-seronegative. Input material: PBMCs. The CDR3 reads CASSVYRDTEAFF. CDR3 sequence (DNA): TGTGCCAGCAGCGTTTACAGGGACACTGAAGCTTTCTTT.